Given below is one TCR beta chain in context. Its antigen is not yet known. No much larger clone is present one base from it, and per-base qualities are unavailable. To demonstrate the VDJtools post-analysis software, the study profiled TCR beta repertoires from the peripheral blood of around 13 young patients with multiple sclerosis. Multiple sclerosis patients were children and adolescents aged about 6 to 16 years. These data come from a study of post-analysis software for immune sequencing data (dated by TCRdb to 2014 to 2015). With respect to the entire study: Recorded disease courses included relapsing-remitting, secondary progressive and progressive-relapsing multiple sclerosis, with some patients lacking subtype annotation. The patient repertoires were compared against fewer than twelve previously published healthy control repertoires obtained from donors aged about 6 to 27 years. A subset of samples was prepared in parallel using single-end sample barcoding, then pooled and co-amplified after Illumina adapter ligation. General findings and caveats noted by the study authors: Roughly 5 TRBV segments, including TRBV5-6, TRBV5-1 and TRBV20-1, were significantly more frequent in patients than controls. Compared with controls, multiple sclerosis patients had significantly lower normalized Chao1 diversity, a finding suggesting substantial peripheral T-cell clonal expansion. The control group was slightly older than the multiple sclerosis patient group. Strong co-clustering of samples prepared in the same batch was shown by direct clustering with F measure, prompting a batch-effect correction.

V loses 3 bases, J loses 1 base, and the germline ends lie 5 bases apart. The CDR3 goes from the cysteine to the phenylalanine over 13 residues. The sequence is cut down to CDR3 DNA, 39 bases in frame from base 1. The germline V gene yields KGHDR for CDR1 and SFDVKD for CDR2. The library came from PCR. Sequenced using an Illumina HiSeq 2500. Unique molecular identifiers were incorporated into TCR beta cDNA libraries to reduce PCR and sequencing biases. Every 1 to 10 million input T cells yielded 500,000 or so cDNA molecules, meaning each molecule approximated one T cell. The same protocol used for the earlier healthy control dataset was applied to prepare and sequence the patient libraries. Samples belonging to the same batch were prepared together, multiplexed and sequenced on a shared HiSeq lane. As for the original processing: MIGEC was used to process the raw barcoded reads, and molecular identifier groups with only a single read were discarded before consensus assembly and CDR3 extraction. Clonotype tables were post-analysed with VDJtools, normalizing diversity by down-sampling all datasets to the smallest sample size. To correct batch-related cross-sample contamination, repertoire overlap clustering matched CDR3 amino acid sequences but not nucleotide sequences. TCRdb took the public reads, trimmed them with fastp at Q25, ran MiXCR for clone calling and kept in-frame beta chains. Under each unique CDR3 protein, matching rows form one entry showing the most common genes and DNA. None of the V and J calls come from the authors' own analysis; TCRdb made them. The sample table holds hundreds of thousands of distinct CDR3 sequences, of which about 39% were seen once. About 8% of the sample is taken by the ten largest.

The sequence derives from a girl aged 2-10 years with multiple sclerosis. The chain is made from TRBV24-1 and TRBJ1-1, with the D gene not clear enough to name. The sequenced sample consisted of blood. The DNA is TGTGCCACCAGTGATCCGGGGAACACTGAAGCTTTCTTT. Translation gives CATSDPGNTEAFF.